A single sample gave rise to the 25 T cell receptor beta chains below, sequenced in a study of blood T cells in healthy people across ages. A second PCR of 7 to 11 cycles used a sample-barcoded 5' primer and a J-beta primer mix. Each CDR3 protein gets one entry after TCRdb re-called the 5' RACE reads with MiXCR. The repertoire has about 730,000 distinct CDR3 sequences, roughly 44% of them found once; the top ten carry around 20%. The sample consisted of blood. All receptors derive from a woman aged 55-70 years in good health.

This clonotype has only one observation. This chain joins TRBV12-3 or TRBV12-4 and TRBJ2-1, with 10 bases matching TRBD2. There are 15 residues in the CDR3. The junction had 4 bases not matched to a gene; V was cut back by 4 bases and J by 4 bases. DNA of the CDR3: TGTGCCAGCAGTTATTCTAGCGGGGGTTACAATGAGCAGTTCTTC. Amino acids: CASSYSSGGYNEQFF.

This rearrangement joins TRBV5-1 to TRBJ2-5, with TRBD2 identical over 10 bases. Germline-derived CDR1 and CDR2 are SGHRS and YFSETQ. The CDR3 totals 18 residues. After removal of 0 bases from V and 11 bases from J, the junction contained 19 bases not matched to a gene. CDR3 coding DNA: TGCGCCAGCAGCTTGGCCAGGGATAGCGGGAGGCTGGACAATGAGCAGTACTTC. It yields the protein CASSLARDSGRLDNEQYF.

This clonotype was seen a handful of times. The rearrangement joins TRBV6-6 to TRBJ2-3, with D uncertain. Trimming cost V 0 bases and J 3 bases, with 7 bases left between them. Germline V gene lookup returns CDR1 MNHNY and CDR2 SVGAGI (reference sequence). The CDR3 contains 14 residues. CDR3 in amino acids: CASSYSFFTDTQYF. CDR3 coding DNA: TGTGCCAGCAGTTACTCCTTCTTTACAGATACGCAGTATTTT.

The chain recombines TRBV4-3 with TRBJ2-1, with 11 bases that match TRBD2. The V and J ends lost 0 bases and 6 bases, in that order; junction bases with no gene match: 10. The V gene's germline CDR1 is LGHNA and CDR2 YSLEER. This CDR3 comprises 18 residues. This CDR3 reads CASSQEGRGLAGSNEQFF. In DNA form, the CDR3 reads TGCGCCAGCAGCCAAGAGGGTCGAGGACTAGCGGGTTCCAATGAGCAGTTCTTC.

A few counts support this clonotype. The chain employs TRBV7-6 and TRBJ2-1; 9 bases line up with TRBD2. J lost 4 bases, V lost 5 bases, and 12 bases had no gene match. The germline V gene encodes CDR1 SGHVS and CDR2 FNYEAQ. This CDR3 contains 17 residues. For the CDR3, the DNA is TGTGCCAGCAGCCAACCCGGCGGGAGGGCCACGTACAATGAGCAGTTCTTC. Its protein product is CASSQPGGRATYNEQFF.

V usage is TRBV6-2 or TRBV6-3 and J usage is TRBJ2-7; 10 bases fit TRBD2. J lost 6 bases, V lost 5 bases, and 16 bases had no gene match. Germline CDR1 MNHEY, CDR2 SVGEGT. This CDR3 spans 17 amino acids. The CDR3 bases are TGTGCCAGCAGTCCACCGGGACCAGCGGGAGGGCCAGGCGAGCAGTACTTC. It encodes CASSPPGPAGGPGEQYF.

The rearrangement uses TRBV5-1 and TRBJ1-5; no clear D. V was trimmed by 4 bases and J by 8 bases, leaving 16 bases between them. The V gene's germline CDR1 is SGHRS and CDR2 YFSETQ. The CDR3 extends over 14 amino acids. This chain's CDR3 is CASSTDGAGEPQHF. CDR3 in DNA: TGCGCCAGCAGCACGGACGGCGCAGGTGAGCCCCAGCATTTT.

For this clonotype: A much larger clonotype is one base distant, so this may be a read error. The genes are TRBV6-2 or TRBV6-3 and TRBJ1-1; D is perhaps TRBD1 (5 bases). The CDR3 has 13 residues. Trimming took 5 bases from V and 3 from J, leaving 10 bases between them. Germline V gene lookup returns CDR1 MNHEY and CDR2 SVGEGT. This CDR3 reads CASSHGTDTEAFF. DNA of the CDR3: TGTGCCAGCAGTCACGGGACTGACACTGAAGCTTTCTTT.

The J gene is TRBJ2-3, the V gene TRBV30, with a tentative D call TRBD1 (6 bases). With 3 bases removed from V and 2 bases from J, the gap between germline ends came to 12 bases. The germline V gene has CDR1 GTSNPN and CDR2 SVGIG (reference sequence). The CDR3 is 14 residues long. CDR3 sequence (DNA): TGTGCCTGGAGAATGATGGGACACACAGATACGCAGTATTTT. Amino acids: CAWRMMGHTDTQYF.

Remarks on this clonotype: A much larger clone lies a single base off, so this may be a read error. The V and J genes are TRBV6-6 and TRBJ1-1, with 7 bases matching TRBD1. Germline CDR1 reads MNHNY; CDR2 reads SVGAGI (reference sequence). This CDR3 comprises 14 residues. This CDR3 reads CASSYQGGNTEVFF. In DNA, the CDR3 is TGTGCCAGCAGCTACCAGGGGGGAAACACTGAAGTTTTCTTT.

This clonotype was detected a few times. The rearrangement uses TRBV7-9 and TRBJ1-5; D possibly corresponds to TRBD1 (5 bases). The V gene lost 5 bases and the J gene lost 0 bases, with 14 bases spanning the gap. CDR3 length equals 16 residues. Germline CDR1 and CDR2: SEHNR and FQNEAQ (reference sequence). CDR3 loop: CASSPGTRSSNQPQHF. The CDR3 bases are TGTGCCAGCAGCCCCGGGACCAGGAGTAGCAATCAGCCCCAGCATTTT.

The gene calls are TRBV5-1 and TRBJ2-5; D may be TRBD1 (6 bases). The CDR3 totals 13 residues. V was shortened by 4 bases and J by 11 bases, with 18 bases between the two germline ends. The germline V gene has CDR1 SGHRS and CDR2 YFSETQ. The DNA for the CDR3 is TGCGCCAGCAGCGTGGACCCAGCAGGGGCTCAGTACTTC. Amino acids: CASSVDPAGAQYF.

V and J are TRBV6-5 and TRBJ2-7, with 8 nucleotides matching TRBD1. The CDR3 contains 14 residues. Germline CDR1 is MNHEY and CDR2 is SVGAGI. V gave up 4 bases and J gave up 4 bases; unmatched junction bases: 6. CDR3 protein: CASSFGQGDYEQYF. Here the CDR3 DNA reads TGTGCCAGCAGTTTTGGACAGGGCGATTACGAGCAGTACTTC.

This clonotype was counted only a few times. This chain links TRBV12-3 or TRBV12-4 with TRBJ1-2; D gene unclear. V was shortened by 2 bases and J by 9 bases, with 10 bases between the two germline ends. The CDR3 loop spans 12 amino acids. CDR3: CASSLSTWSYTF. The CDR3 DNA reads TGTGCCAGCAGTTTATCGACGTGGAGCTACACCTTC.

This CDR3 reads CAWSAGTKETQYF. The CDR3 DNA sequence: TGTGCCTGGAGTGCGGGCACCAAAGAGACCCAGTACTTC. The genes are TRBV30 and TRBJ2-5, with D uncertain. The V and J ends lost 1 base and 3 bases respectively, with 9 bases between them. CDR3 length: 13 amino acids. Looked up from germline, CDR1 is GTSNPN and CDR2 is SVGIG (reference sequence).

This chain links TRBV20-1 with TRBJ2-4; no clear D gene. The J call may be wrong; the DNA end is better matched by TRBJ2-7. The CDR3 has 11 amino acids. The germline V gene encodes CDR1 DFQATT and CDR2 SNEGSKA (reference sequence). CDR3 residues: CSAMLRYEQYF. The CDR3 DNA sequence: TGCAGTGCTATGTTGAGGTACGAGCAGTACTTC.

This clonotype was detected only a few times. This chain uses TRBV4-3 with TRBJ2-5; D uncertain. Looked up from germline, CDR1 is LGHNA and CDR2 is YSLEER. Trimming took 2 bases from V and 0 from J, leaving 7 bases between them. The CDR3 sequence is 14 residues long. CDR3 in amino acids: CASSQLGYQETQYF. DNA for the CDR3: TGCGCCAGCAGCCAACTGGGATACCAAGAGACCCAGTACTTC.

V usage is TRBV7-3 and J usage is TRBJ2-1, with 9 bases that match TRBD1. Germline loops: CDR1 SGHTA, CDR2 FQGTGA. This CDR3 spans 13 amino acids. After removal of 6 bases from V and 6 bases from J, the junction contained 3 bases not matched to a gene. The CDR3 DNA follows: TGTGCCAGCAGTGGGACAGGGAGCAATGAGCAGTTCTTC. Residues: CASSGTGSNEQFF.

This clonotype was recorded a few times. The genes are TRBV20-1 and TRBJ1-2; D remains ambiguous. V shed 0 bases and J shed 0 bases, with 11 bases lying between them. CDR3 length equals 15 residues. CDR1 and CDR2 from the germline V gene are DFQATT and SNEGSKA (reference sequence). CDR3 residues: CSARDATTSNYGYTF. The CDR3 nucleotides are TGCAGTGCTAGAGATGCAACCACTTCTAACTATGGCTACACCTTC.

V usage is TRBV20-1 and J usage is TRBJ1-6; D not certain. The CDR3 length is 17 residues. V lost 0 bases, J lost 0 bases, and 12 bases lay in between. Germline CDR1 reads DFQATT; CDR2 reads SNEGSKA (reference sequence). The DNA of the CDR3 is TGCAGTGCTAGAGATGAAGGCCGGAGCTCCTATAATTCACCCCTCCACTTT. Translation: CSARDEGRSSYNSPLHF.

V gene TRBV23-1 combines with J gene TRBJ2-7, with 7 bases fitting TRBD2. TRBV23-1 is treated as an ORF (open reading frame) with a function not yet certain. V was clipped by 7 bases and J by 5 bases; unmatched bases: 11. This CDR3 has 14 residues. CDR3: CASTLFGRRDEQYF. The DNA for the CDR3 is TGCGCCAGCACCCTCTTCGGGAGGAGAGACGAGCAGTACTTC.

This clonotype appeared a few times. V is TRBV7-3 and J is TRBJ2-3; 9 nucleotides align to TRBD2. The germline gives CDR1 SGHTA, CDR2 FQGTGA. The CDR3 extends over 15 amino acids. The trim removed 2 bases at V and 4 bases at J, leaving 4 bases unmatched. CDR3 sequence reads: CASSLLSGGPDTQYF. The CDR3 bases are TGTGCCAGCAGCTTACTTAGCGGGGGCCCAGATACGCAGTATTTT.

The chain uses TRBV28 and TRBJ2-5; 9 bases match TRBD1. Germline V gives CDR1 MDHEN, CDR2 SYDVKM. V shed 5 bases and J 2 bases; nucleotides not matched to a gene: 9. This CDR3 spans 16 amino acids. This chain's CDR3 is CASSPRTGAGQETQYF. In DNA form, the CDR3 reads TGTGCCAGCAGTCCCCGGACAGGGGCAGGGCAAGAGACCCAGTACTTC. Filled out from reference TRBV28 and TRBJ2-5, the complete variable domain reads DVKVTQSSRYLVKRTGEKVFLECVQDMDHENMFWYRQDPGLGLRLIYFSYDVKMKEKGDIPEGYSVSREKKERFSLILESASTNQTSMYLCASSPRTGAGQETQYFGPGTRLLVL.

This chain connects TRBV25-1 to TRBJ1-1; TRBD1 might be the D (6 bases). Germline loops: CDR1 MGHDK, CDR2 SYGVNS. Trimming took 1 base from V and 0 from J, leaving 9 bases between them. This CDR3 is 15 amino acids long. This chain's CDR3 is CASSEFQGLNTEAFF. Here the CDR3 DNA reads TGTGCCAGCAGTGAATTTCAGGGGTTGAACACTGAAGCTTTCTTT.

The genes are TRBV7-3 and TRBJ2-3, with 7 positions matching TRBD1. Losses at the gene ends were 5 bases for V and 0 bases for J; bases not matched to a gene: 2. This CDR3 has 14 residues. Germline V gene lookup returns CDR1 SGHTA and CDR2 FQGTGA. CDR3 sequence: CASSNRGSTDTQYF. The DNA for the CDR3 is TGTGCCAGCAGCAACAGGGGCAGCACAGATACGCAGTATTTT.